This TCR beta chain was found in a study of post-analysis software for immune sequencing data (dated by TCRdb to between 2014 and 2016). Study-level background: Relapsing-remitting, secondary progressive and progressive-relapsing multiple sclerosis were recorded as disease courses, and subtype annotation was lacking for some patients. A subset of samples was prepared in parallel using single-end sample barcoding, then pooled and co-amplified after Illumina adapter ligation. Patient repertoires were compared against roughly 12 previously published healthy control repertoires from donors aged 6 to 25 years. Summary of the overall study and its limitations: The multiple sclerosis patient group was slightly younger than the control group. Significantly higher frequencies in patients than in controls were found for roughly 5 TRBV segments, including TRBV5-6, TRBV5-1 and TRBV20-1. Compared with controls, multiple sclerosis patients had significantly lower normalized Chao1 diversity, a finding suggesting substantial peripheral T-cell clonal expansion. Strong co-clustering of samples prepared in the same batch was shown by direct clustering with F measure, prompting a batch-effect correction.

Comments on this clonotype: Its antigen is not yet known. One junction end does not reproduce the germline sequence, and a read error may be involved.

The library was generated by PCR. TCRdb records Illumina HiSeq 2500 as the sequencer. To reduce PCR and sequencing biases, unique molecular identifiers were incorporated into the TCR beta cDNA libraries. Per 1 to 10 million input T cells, approximately 500,000 cDNA molecules were obtained, such that each molecule approximated one T cell. Patient libraries were prepared and sequenced with the same protocol used for the earlier healthy control dataset. Within a given batch, samples were prepared together, multiplexed and sequenced on the same HiSeq lane. As for how the authors treated the data: MIGEC was used to process the raw barcoded reads, and molecular identifier groups with only a single read were discarded before consensus assembly and CDR3 extraction. VDJtools was used for post-analysis of the clonotype tables, with diversity normalized by down-sampling every dataset to the smallest sample size. Repertoire overlap clustering matched CDR3 amino acid but not nucleotide sequences to correct batch-related cross-sample contamination. In TCRdb, the public reads were trimmed at Q25 with fastp and aligned with MiXCR, with productive beta chains retained. Rows with one shared CDR3 protein collapse into an entry with the most common genes and DNA. TCRdb's processing, not the authors', yielded these V and J calls. The sample table shows hundreds of thousands of distinct CDR3 sequences, and around 37% are seen once. Clones ranked in the top ten supply around an eighth of the sample.

There are 16 amino acids in the CDR3, from cysteine to phenylalanine inclusive. Just CDR3 DNA is preserved here, 48 bases in frame from base 1. For CDR1 and CDR2, the germline V gene (reference sequence) lists LGHDT and YNNKEL. TCR beta repertoires were profiled from peripheral blood of approximately 13 young patients with multiple sclerosis to demonstrate the VDJtools post-analysis software. The multiple sclerosis patients were children and adolescents between roughly 6 and 16 years of age. The sequencing input was blood. The rearranged chain carries TRBV3-1 and TRBJ2-1; TRBD1 lines up with 9 middle nucleotides. This receptor was identified in a girl aged 5-17 years with multiple sclerosis. The sequenced DNA is TGTGCCAACAGCCAAGGCAGGACAGGGGTAGGGAATGAGCAGTTCTTC. This gives the protein CANSQGRTGVGNEQFF.